This TCR beta chain is drawn from a study of blood T cell repertoires in COVID-19. Study-level background: The origin of the acute and convalescent COVID-19 samples was the United States, Italy and Spain. Nucleic acid was either cDNA or gDNA, and it came from T cells, B-cell-depleted T cells, or PBMCs.

Authors' methods: Nucleated cell number was recorded as an estimate derived from reference gene primer amplification. Produced via immunoSEQ multiplex PCR; TCRdb's table is partial and in-frame only. V and J calls plus clone size are reproduced from that table; the DNA served to infer D and trimming. This sample has some 100,000 clones, with approximately 90% found just once. Material for sequencing was peripheral blood. This TCR derives from a man aged 45-60 years with acute or convalescent COVID-19.

Here the CDR3 DNA reads TGCAGCGTTGAAGATTGGGCAGGGGAAGTCAACGAGCAGTACTTC. Translating gives CSVEDWAGEVNEQYF. This rearrangement joins TRBV29-1 to TRBJ2-7; TRBD1 might be the D (6 bases). This CDR3 has 15 amino acids. V lost 0 bases and J 5 bases, leaving 17 bases between the germline ends. Looked up from germline, CDR1 is SQVTM and CDR2 is ANQGSEA.